The source of this T cell receptor beta chain is a study of human T cells and chemical hapten exposure. About the study: During the approximately 25-week study period, patients had diphenylcyclopropenone applied to the scalp every week. It was small differences in pooled library volume that mainly caused per-sample TCR yields to vary.

Each CDR3 protein gets one entry after TCRdb re-called the RACE reads with MiXCR. This sample has a few hundred thousand distinct CDR3 sequences, with roughly 4.8% found just once. Points from the study as a whole: As the donors had alopecia, their immune response may differ from healthy people's.

The germline gives CDR1 SGHRS, CDR2 YFSETQ. There are 15 residues in the CDR3. V was shortened by 1 base and J by 2 bases, with 11 bases between the two germline ends. This clonotype has only a few counts. Its antigen is not identified. The time point denotes: patch test 1, 2 weeks after DPC sensitization. Treatment denoted: therapeutic diphenylcyclopropenone sensitization with weekly scalp DPC. Blood draws came first, before each patch test. The genes are TRBV5-1 and TRBJ2-3; D might be TRBD1 or TRBD2, each matching 5 bases. The sample was whole blood, taken in connection with sensitization to the hapten diphenylcyclopropenone (DPC). The sequence came from a woman aged 45-65 years with alopecia areata. Some clones in this sample may be carry-over from other donors' samples. The CDR3 region is CASSLSIGTTDTQYF. In DNA, the CDR3 is TGCGCCAGCAGCTTGTCTATCGGGACCACAGATACGCAGTATTTT.